The TCR beta chain under discussion was sequenced for a study of cytotoxic CD8 clonotypes in ibrutinib-treated CLL (dated by TCRdb to about 2021). Looking at the study overall: The cohort had ten to twelve relapsed/refractory and 15 treatment-naive patients; 17 to 18 were IGHV unmutated. Samples averaged roughly 260,000 productive templates and some 96,000 productive rearrangements. Longitudinal samples were obtainable from about 30% of the roughly 90 participants in the trial. The response samples were drawn at a median of approximately 11 months into treatment, with a range of about 6 to 36 months. Every remission and progressive disease sample was obtained while ibrutinib was still being received by the patients. Partial responses were observed in about 24 patients and complete responses in 2; after a median follow-up of roughly 72 months, remission was maintained in 15 or so patients and progression was observed in approximately 12. Cryopreserved peripheral blood mononuclear cells were collected before treatment, at response, and at either disease progression or sustained remission. Broad study findings and their caveats: At ibrutinib response clonality went up, during sustained remission it held steady, and at progression it dropped back toward baseline. Sustained-remission and progressing patients did not have matched sampling times, and lymph node repertoires were not examined. Baseline clonality was found to be higher than that of age-matched healthy donors and was strongly correlated with circulating CD8+ T-cell counts. Public clonotypes were rare and either shrank or stayed stable during treatment, and the rise in clonality at ibrutinib response reflected expansion of private clonotypes.

The goal of deep resolution MiSeq sequencing was a depth between 1 in 1 million and 1 in 200,000 T cells, and coverage averaged 10x per clonotype. TCR beta libraries were generated with the immunoSEQ hsTCRB Kit. The authors' pipeline ran thus. Data were analyzed with ImmunoSEQ Data Assistant and ImmunoSEQ Analyzer, with V, D and J genes assigned per IMGT definitions. Clonality, with values ranging from 0 to 1, was calculated as one minus the normalized Shannon entropy of productive rearrangement frequencies. Public clonotype analysis was restricted to overrepresented clonotypes comprising at least 0.05% of each patient's repertoire. Fewer than 15 repertoires from age-matched healthy donors, obtained from immuneACCESS, served as clonality controls. Entries here come from immuneACCESS through TCRdb and include only in-frame sequences with V and J called. Some clones fail to appear in such tables; in the studies checked, an unresolved V gene covers under half of the shortfall, and the cause of the remainder is unknown. The DNA was the basis for D and trimming; V, J and clone size are from that table. Within this sample are under 200,000 clones, with 84% of them counted one time only. The biggest ten clones account for around 4.5% of the sample.

From cysteine to phenylalanine, the CDR3 is 15 amino acids long. Left in the record is the CDR3 DNA by itself, 45 bases read in frame from the first base. At the junction V is shortened by 3 bases and J by 5 bases; bases outside the gene matches: 6. CDR1 is given as KGHSH and CDR2 as LQKENI, both from the germline V gene. The time point tag for this specimen amounts to: roughly 2 years on ibrutinib. For TCR beta library preparation, about 2.2 micrograms of genomic DNA was extracted from cryopreserved PBMCs. High-throughput TCR beta sequencing was performed on longitudinal blood samples from CLL patients receiving ibrutinib monotherapy. Patients were enrolled in a phase 2 open-label single-center ibrutinib monotherapy trial. This clone was seen a single time. The clone's antigen remains unknown. Base quality data are lacking; no much larger clone is found one base away.

Material: PBMCs, obtained after 24 months of ibrutinib treatment. The chain is assembled from TRBV18 and TRBJ2-3; 9 bases in between match TRBD2. The clonotype was recovered from a human donor with chronic lymphocytic leukemia. CDR3 loop: CASSPAGGLIDTQYF. The nucleotides read TGTGCCAGCTCACCGGCGGGGGGGCTGATAGATACGCAGTATTTT.